In this sample, the clone carrying this T cell receptor beta chain turned up a few times. Antigen: not known. The authors produced TCR alpha and TCR beta cDNA libraries with sample barcodes and UMIs by 5'RACE using constant-segment primers. TCRdb reanalysed the 5' RACE reads using MiXCR and keeps one entry per CDR3 protein. This sample has 500,000 to 550,000 distinct CDR3 sequences, with roughly 22% found just once. This CDR3 has 12 amino acids. Germline assignment: CDR1 LNHDA and CDR2 SQIVND (reference sequence). V was shortened by 4 bases and J by 4 bases, with 7 bases between the two germline ends. This sample is drawn from a study of T-cell memory formation after mild COVID-19. The overall study: Clusters of TCRs were largely donor specific. Study-wide points: Clones that shrank (day 15 to 85) were balanced CD4/CD8, whereas later expanders leaned CD4+.

The receptor's source is an adult woman who had mild COVID-19 (a few samples of this study predate the infection). Cell type and time point are not known. Sequenced: PBMCs or a T cell subset sorted from them (not recorded which). The chain combines TRBV19 with TRBJ1-1; D not resolved. The CDR3 spells CASSKRGTEAFF. CDR3 DNA sequence: TGTGCCAGTAGTAAACGGGGCACTGAAGCTTTCTTT.